One and the same sample provided the 17 T cell receptor beta chains below, sequenced in a study of T cells in Graves' hyperthyroidism and ophthalmopathy. Authors of the study amplified TCR beta CDR3 regions from RNA transcripts. Primed by the HTBI set, a first-round RT-PCR was run on the TCR CDR3. TCRdb recomputed calls from the multiplex PCR reads with MiXCR, one row per CDR3 protein. Of around 340,000 distinct CDR3 sequences listed, roughly a sixth were seen once; the top ten hold 34%. The sample was blood. The receptors here all came from a woman under 40 with Graves' hyperthyroidism that later progressed to Graves' ophthalmopathy.

Ten or more counts support this clonotype. CDR3 amino acids: CASSHLHVYGYTF. As DNA, the CDR3 is TGTGCCAGCAGCCATCTCCACGTCTATGGCTACACCTTC. The chain links TRBV3-1 to TRBJ1-2; D unclear. This CDR3 comprises 13 residues. The germline V and J ends were trimmed by 3 bases and 4 bases, with 9 bases remaining between them. Germline V gene data show CDR1 as LGHDT and CDR2 as YNNKEL (reference sequence). The complete variable domain, with remaining parts taken from reference TRBV3-1 and TRBJ1-2, reads DTAVSQTPKYLVTQMGNDKSIKCEQNLGHDTMYWYKQDSKKFLKIMFSYNNKELIINETVPNRFSPKSPDKAHLNLHINSLELGDSAVYFCASSHLHVYGYTFGSGTRLTVV.

This sequence joins TRBV15 and TRBJ2-7; either TRBD1 or TRBD2 may fit D (6 bases each). Germline CDR1 reads LNHNV; CDR2 reads YYDKDF (reference sequence). The V end was cut by 0 bases, the J end by 11 bases, with 14 bases between. The CDR3 covers 13 residues. The CDR3 protein is CATSRDGGREEYF. The CDR3 coding sequence is TGTGCCACCAGCAGAGATGGGGGCAGGGAGGAGTACTTC.

A few counts support this clonotype. The chain joins TRBV7-9 to TRBJ2-7, with D hard to call. CDR1 and CDR2 (germline): SEHNR, FQNEAQ (reference sequence). The CDR3 is 13 amino acids. V shed 5 bases and J shed 3 bases, with 11 bases lying between them. CDR3 protein: CASSPPSDYEQYF. The CDR3 DNA is TGTGCCAGCAGCCCGCCGTCCGACTACGAGCAGTACTTC. The full variable domain, completed using reference TRBV7-9 and TRBJ2-7, is DTGVSQNPRHKITKRGQNVTFRCDPISEHNRLYWYRQTLGQGPEFLTYFQNEAQLEKSRLLSDRFSAERPKGSFSTLEIQRTEQGDSAMYLCASSPPSDYEQYFGPGTRLTVT.

In its sample, this clonotype was seen many times. The chain is built from TRBV28 and TRBJ2-3; TRBD2 matches at 9 bases. V gave up 2 bases and J gave up 8 bases; unmatched junction bases: 8. This CDR3 region has 15 residues. Germline lookup yields CDR1 MDHEN and CDR2 SYDVKM. The CDR3 loop reads CASSLAGGPWGTQYF. CDR3 in DNA: TGTGCCAGCAGTTTAGCGGGAGGGCCTTGGGGTACGCAGTATTTT.

The chain carries TRBV6-1 and TRBJ1-2, with D unclear. Germline V gives CDR1 MNHNS, CDR2 SASEGT. The germline V and J ends were trimmed by 4 bases and 0 bases, with 18 bases remaining between them. The CDR3 runs 17 residues. The CDR3 spells CASSAQPDLPANYGYTF. The CDR3 coding sequence is TGTGCCAGCAGTGCCCAGCCCGATTTACCAGCTAACTATGGCTACACCTTC.

The V and J genes are TRBV3-1 and TRBJ2-1; a weak D match, TRBD1 (5 bases). Trimming pared 1 base from V and 9 bases from J, leaving 13 bases between. CDR1 and CDR2 from the germline V gene are LGHDT and YNNKEL (reference sequence). CDR3 length: 14 amino acids. The CDR3 loop is CASSQGSQVGEQFF. The CDR3, as DNA: TGTGCCAGCAGCCAAGGGTCACAGGTCGGTGAGCAGTTCTTC.

Worth noting for this clonotype: The junction shows a germline mismatch at one end, possibly a read error. The chain employs TRBV5-1 and TRBJ2-3, with D unresolved. CDR3 length: 14 residues. The V gene's germline CDR1 is SGHRS and CDR2 YFSETQ. The CDR3 region is CGSSPGTSTDTQYF. DNA of the CDR3: TGCGGCAGCAGCCCTGGTACTAGCACAGATACGCAGTATTTT.

The V and J genes are TRBV7-9 and TRBJ2-1; D call uncertain. Trimming cost V 1 base and J 7 bases, with 11 bases left between them. CDR1 and CDR2 (germline): SEHNR, FQNEAQ (reference sequence). This CDR3 has 14 residues. CDR3 nucleotide sequence: TGTGCCAGCAGCTTAGAAAGGGATATGAATGAGCAGTTCTTC. This sequence encodes CASSLERDMNEQFF.

This clonotype was seen at least ten times. The chain carries TRBV7-8 and TRBJ1-2; 9 nucleotides agree with TRBD1. CDR3 length: 13 residues. The germline CDR1 and CDR2 sequences are SGHVS and FQNEAQ. V shed 4 bases, J shed 12 bases, and the junction held 9 bases outside the gene matches. The CDR3 sequence: CASSSMTGGIDTF. CDR3 DNA: TGTGCCAGCAGCTCCATGACAGGGGGGATTGACACCTTC.

This clonotype has only a few counts. The chain is built from TRBV5-4 and TRBJ1-1; possible D gene TRBD1, 6 bases. Germline V CDR1 and CDR2: SGHNT, YYREEE (reference sequence). The CDR3 extends over 15 amino acids. Between the trimmed V and J ends, which lost 5 bases and 1 base, there was a span of 15 bases. The CDR3 bases are TGTGCCAGCAGTAGGGGGGGGGATGAGAACACTGAAGCTTTCTTT. Translating it yields CASSRGGDENTEAFF. Combining the CDR3 with reference TRBV5-4 and TRBJ1-1 gives the whole variable domain ETGVTQSPTHLIKTRGQQVTLRCSSQSGHNTVSWYQQALGQGPQFIFQYYREEENGRGNFPPRFSGLQFPNYSSELNVNALELDDSALYLCASSRGGDENTEAFFGQGTRLTVV.

Many counts were recorded for this clonotype. This chain links TRBV6-2 or TRBV6-3 with TRBJ2-7; TRBD2 aligns across 11 bases. This CDR3 region has 18 residues. The V gene end was trimmed by 5 bases and the J gene end by 2 bases; junction bases not matched to a gene: 14. Germline V CDR1 and CDR2: MNHEY, SVGEGT. The CDR3 sequence is CASSGGPGLAAVPYEQYF. The CDR3 DNA reads TGTGCCAGCAGTGGGGGCCCGGGACTAGCGGCCGTACCCTACGAGCAGTACTTC.

The rearrangement uses TRBV12-3 or TRBV12-4 and TRBJ2-7; D remains ambiguous. The CDR3 loop spans 12 amino acids. V shed 2 bases and J shed 3 bases, with 5 bases lying between them. The CDR3 spells CASSLKRYEQYF. The CDR3 DNA follows: TGTGCCAGCAGTTTAAAGCGCTACGAGCAGTACTTC.

The CDR3 reads CATSGPGNRGRVNTEAFF. As DNA, the CDR3 is TGTGCCACCAGCGGCCCAGGGAACAGGGGGCGCGTGAACACTGAAGCTTTCTTT. The chain links TRBV15 to TRBJ1-1; 9 nucleotides line up with TRBD1. This CDR3 spans 18 amino acids. Germline V gives CDR1 LNHNV, CDR2 YYDKDF (reference sequence). J was trimmed by 0 bases and V by 5 bases; bases with no gene match: 13.

In its sample, this clonotype was seen many times. This chain connects TRBV4-1 to TRBJ2-1; D not resolved. The CDR3 covers 15 residues. Germline loops: CDR1 MGHRA, CDR2 YSYEKL. Between the trimmed V and J ends, which lost 0 bases and 7 bases, there was a span of 13 bases. The CDR3 coding sequence is TGCGCCAGCAGCCAAGAGGCTCGACGTCTAAATGAGCAGTTCTTC. It is translated as CASSQEARRLNEQFF.

This clonotype was detected ten times or more. Here the CDR3 DNA reads TGTGCCAGCAGTTTATTCCGGACTAGCGGGGGCACAGATACGCAGTATTTT. Translated, it gives CASSLFRTSGGTDTQYF. The V and J genes are TRBV12-3 or TRBV12-4 and TRBJ2-3; the match to TRBD2 covers 12 bases. The CDR3 contains 17 residues. The V segment lost 2 bases and the J segment 1 base; nucleotides outside the gene matches: 4.

This clonotype has a handful of counts. The V and J genes are TRBV10-1 and TRBJ2-3; 10 bases map to TRBD2. Germline V gives CDR1 WNHNN, CDR2 SYGVQD (reference sequence). V was clipped by 5 bases and J by 0 bases; unmatched bases: 8. This CDR3 spans 17 amino acids. CDR3 in amino acids: CASSPWTSGSSTDTQYF. DNA for the CDR3: TGCGCCAGCAGTCCTTGGACTAGCGGCTCTAGCACAGATACGCAGTATTTT.

This chain links TRBV6-2 or TRBV6-3 with TRBJ2-7, with 8 bases that match TRBD2. The V gene end was trimmed by 2 bases and the J gene end by 9 bases; junction bases not matched to a gene: 6. The germline V gene has CDR1 MNHEY and CDR2 SVGEGT. This CDR3 region has 13 residues. CDR3 protein: CASSYPGGLRQYF. The DNA of the CDR3 is TGTGCCAGCAGTTACCCGGGGGGGTTGAGGCAGTACTTC.